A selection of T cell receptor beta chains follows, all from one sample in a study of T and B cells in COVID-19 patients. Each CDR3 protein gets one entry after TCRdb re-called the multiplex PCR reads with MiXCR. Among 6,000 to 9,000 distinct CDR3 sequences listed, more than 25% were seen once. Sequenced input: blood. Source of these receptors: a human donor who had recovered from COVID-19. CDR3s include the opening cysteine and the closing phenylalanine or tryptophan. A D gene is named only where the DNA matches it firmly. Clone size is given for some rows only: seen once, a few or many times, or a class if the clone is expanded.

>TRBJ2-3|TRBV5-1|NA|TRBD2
TGCGCCAGCAGCTTGGCTGGAACTAGCGGGGGGACAGATACGCAGTATTTT
CASSLAGTSGGTDTQYF
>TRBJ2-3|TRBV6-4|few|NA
TGTGCCAGCAGTGACTCTGGCGGGGGCGCTAGCACAGATACGCAGTATTTT
CASSDSGGGASTDTQYF
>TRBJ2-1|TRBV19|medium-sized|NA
TGTGCCAGTAACGTCGAGGGGGGGATGCAGTTCTTC
CASNVEGGMQFF
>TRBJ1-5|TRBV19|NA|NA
TGTGCCAGTAGTAACCGACAGTCTCCTTATAGCAATCAGCCCCAGCATTTT
CASSNRQSPYSNQPQHF
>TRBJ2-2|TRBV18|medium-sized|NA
TGTGCCAGCTCACGGGGACGGGGCACCGGGGAGCTGTTTTTT
CASSRGRGTGELFF
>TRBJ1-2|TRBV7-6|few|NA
TGTGCCAGCGGGGGGGCAAGTTTCTATGGCTACACCTTC
CASGGASFYGYTF
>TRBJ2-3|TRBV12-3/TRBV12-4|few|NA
TGTGCCAGCAGTTTAGGGACTAGCACAGATACGCAGTATTTT
CASSLGTSTDTQYF
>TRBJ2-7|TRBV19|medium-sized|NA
TGTGCCAGTAGTACCACTAGCACGTACGAGCAGTACTTC
CASSTTSTYEQYF
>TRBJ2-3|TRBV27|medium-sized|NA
TGTGCCAGCAGTTTAGGTCTCAGCACAGATACGCAGTATTTT
CASSLGLSTDTQYF
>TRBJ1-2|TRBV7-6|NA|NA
TGTGCCAGCAGCTTGGAGGGGTGGGATGGCTACACCTTC
CASSLEGWDGYTF
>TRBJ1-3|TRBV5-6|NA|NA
TGTGCCAGCAGCCCACCGACAGGCTTTCATGACACCATATATTTT
CASSPPTGFHDTIYF
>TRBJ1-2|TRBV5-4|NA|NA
TGTGCCAGCAGAGACCCGGACTTGAGGACTTATGGCTACACCTTC
CASRDPDLRTYGYTF
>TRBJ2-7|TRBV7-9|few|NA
TGTGCCAGCAGCTTCGCCCCGGGGTGGGCATCGGAGCAGTACTTC
CASSFAPGWASEQYF
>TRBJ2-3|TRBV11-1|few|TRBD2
TGTGCCAGCAGCTTAGATCTGGTCGGGGGGGCCCTTTCCCGCCCAGATACGCAGTATTTT
CASSLDLVGGALSRPDTQYF
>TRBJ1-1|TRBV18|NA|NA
TGTGCCAGCTCACCGACAGGCGGACGGGCATCTGGGGGGAACACTGAAGCTTTCTTT
CASSPTGGRASGGNTEAFF
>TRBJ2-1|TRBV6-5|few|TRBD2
TGTGCCAGCAGTTACGACTGGACTAGCGGGGGCAACAATGAGCAGTTCTTC
CASSYDWTSGGNNEQFF
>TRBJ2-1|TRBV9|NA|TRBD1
TGTGCCAGCAGCGTAGTGGGGACAGGGATGAATGAGCAGTTCTTC
CASSVVGTGMNEQFF
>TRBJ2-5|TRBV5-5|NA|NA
TGTGCCAGCAGCTTTGGGGGGGGCTTGAAAGAGACCCAGTACTTC
CASSFGGGLKETQYF
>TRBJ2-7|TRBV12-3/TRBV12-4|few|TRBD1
TGTGCCAGCAGTTTAGCTGGGACAGCCAACTTC
CASSLAGTANF
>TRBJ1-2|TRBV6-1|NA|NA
TGTGCCAGCAGTTTCGACAGCCTCTATGGCTACACCTTC
CASSFDSLYGYTF
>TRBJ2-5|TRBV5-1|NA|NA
TGCGCCAGCAGCTTCACGGGACCACAAGAGACCCAGTACTTC
CASSFTGPQETQYF
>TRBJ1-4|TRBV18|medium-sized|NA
TGTGCCAGCTCACCAGCCTTGGTCAGGGGCGGTGAAAAACTGTTTTTT
CASSPALVRGGEKLFF
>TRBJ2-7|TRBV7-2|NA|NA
TGTGCCAGCAGCCGGAGGGGGGCCTACGAGCAGTACTTC
CASSRRGAYEQYF
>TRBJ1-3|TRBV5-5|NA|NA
TGCGCCAGCAGACCGGGGAGGGGGAACACCATATATTTT
CASRPGRGNTIYF
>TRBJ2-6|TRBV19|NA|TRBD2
TGTGCCAGCCGGGGGGGGGCTGGGGCCAACGTCCTGACTTTC
CASRGGAGANVLTF
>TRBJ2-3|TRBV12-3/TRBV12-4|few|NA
TGTGCCAGCAGTTTGGTAGTTTTCGGCACAGATACGCAGTATTTT
CASSLVVFGTDTQYF
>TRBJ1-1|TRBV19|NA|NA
TGTGCCAGTAGTAAGGGGGAGCTATTGGACACTGAAGCTTTCTTT
CASSKGELLDTEAFF
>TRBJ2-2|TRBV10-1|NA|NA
TGCGCCAGCAGAGACACCGGGGAGCTGTTTTTT
CASRDTGELFF
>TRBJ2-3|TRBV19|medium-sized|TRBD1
TGTGCCAGTAGGGACAGGGGGGGAACAGATACGCAGTATTTT
CASRDRGGTDTQYF
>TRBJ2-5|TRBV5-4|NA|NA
TGTGCCAGCAGCTTGCAAGAGACCCAGTACTTC
CASSLQETQYF
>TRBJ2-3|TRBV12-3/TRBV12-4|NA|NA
TGTGCCAGCACCCCCCGGGACACATCCACAGATACGCAGTATTTT
CASTPRDTSTDTQYF
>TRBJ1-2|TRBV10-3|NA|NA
TGTGCCATCAGTGACGGGACCCACCCGGATGGCTACACCTTC
CAISDGTHPDGYTF
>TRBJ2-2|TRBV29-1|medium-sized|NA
TGCAGCGTTGAAGGGTACGCCGGGAGCACCGGGGAGCTGTTTTTT
CSVEGYAGSTGELFF
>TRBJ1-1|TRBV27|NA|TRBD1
TGTGCCAGCAGGACAGGGTTTGAAGCTTTCTTT
CASRTGFEAFF
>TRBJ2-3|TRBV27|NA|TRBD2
TGTGCCAGCAGTTCTCCCATTAGCGGGGGGACAGATACGCAGTATTTT
CASSSPISGGTDTQYF
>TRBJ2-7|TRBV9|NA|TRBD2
TGTGCCAGCAGCGTCCGTGGGGCGGGGGGCTACGAGCAGTACTTC
CASSVRGAGGYEQYF
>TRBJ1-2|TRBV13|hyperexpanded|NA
TGTGCCAGCAGCTCCCCCTATGGCTACACCTTC
CASSSPYGYTF
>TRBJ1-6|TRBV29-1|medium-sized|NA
TGCAGCGTTCAAACGGCGGGCATTCCGCCCCTCCACTTT
CSVQTAGIPPLHF
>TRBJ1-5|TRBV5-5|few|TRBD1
TGTGCCAGCAGCTGGGGAACAGGGGGCGGTGGTCAGCCCCAGCATTTT
CASSWGTGGGGQPQHF
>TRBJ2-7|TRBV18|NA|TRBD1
TGTGCCAGCTCACCACCAGAAGGGATGGGACAGGGCGGCTACGAGCAGTACTTC
CASSPPEGMGQGGYEQYF
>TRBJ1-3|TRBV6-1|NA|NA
TGTGCCAGCAGTGAGCGGGGCCGCTCTGGAAACACCATATATTTT
CASSERGRSGNTIYF
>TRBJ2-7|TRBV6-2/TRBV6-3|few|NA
TGTGCCAGCAGTCCGACCACGTGGGCGAGGGAGCAGTACTTC
CASSPTTWAREQYF
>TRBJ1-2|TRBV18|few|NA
TGTGCCAGCTCTAGCCTTGGGGAAGAGGAGGGCTACACCTTC
CASSSLGEEEGYTF
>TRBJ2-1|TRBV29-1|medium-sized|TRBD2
TGCAGCGTTCCCCCTGGCGGGGGGGCCTACAATGAGCAGTTCTTC
CSVPPGGGAYNEQFF
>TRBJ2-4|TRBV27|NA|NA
TGTGCCAGCAGTCTCCCGGGACAACTAGCCAAAAACATTCAGTACTTC
CASSLPGQLAKNIQYF
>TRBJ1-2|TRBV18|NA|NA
TGTGCCAGCTCACCGGGCAGGAATTATGGCTACACCTTC
CASSPGRNYGYTF
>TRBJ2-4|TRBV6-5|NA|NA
TGTGCCAGCAGTTCTCCCTTTGAGGGGGGGAGAAACATTCAGTACTTC
CASSSPFEGGRNIQYF
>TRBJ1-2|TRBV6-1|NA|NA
TGTGCCAGCAGTGTGGGGCTTCTAGATGGCTACACCTTC
CASSVGLLDGYTF
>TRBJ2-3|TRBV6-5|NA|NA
TGTGCCAGCAGGGGCGGCGGGGCCCCAGATACGCAGTATTTT
CASRGGGAPDTQYF
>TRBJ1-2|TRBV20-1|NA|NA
TGCAGTGCTAGGGGGGGGGGGGCCGACTATGGCTACACCTTC
CSARGGGADYGYTF
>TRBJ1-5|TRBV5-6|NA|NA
TGTGCCAGCAGCACGTACGGGACGAGCTTTTTGCCCCAGCATTTT
CASSTYGTSFLPQHF
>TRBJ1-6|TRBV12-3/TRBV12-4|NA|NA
TGTGCCAGCAGTCTTTTCGATTCACCCCTCCACTTT
CASSLFDSPLHF
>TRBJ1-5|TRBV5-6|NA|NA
TGTGCCAGCAGCTTGGGACAGAATAGCAATCAGCCCCAGCATTTT
CASSLGQNSNQPQHF
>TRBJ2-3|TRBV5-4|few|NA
TGTGCCAGCAGCTTGGTCGGGGGACGGACAGATACGCAGTATTTT
CASSLVGGRTDTQYF
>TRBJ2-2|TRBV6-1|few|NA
TGTGCCAGCAGTGCCTCGAGGAGCACCGGGGAGCTGTTTTTT
CASSASRSTGELFF
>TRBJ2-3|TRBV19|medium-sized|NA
TGTGCCAGTAGTATTGGTAGGTGGAGAGATACGCAGTATTTT
CASSIGRWRDTQYF
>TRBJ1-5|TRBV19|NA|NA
TGTGCCAGTAGTCCCCAGGGAGGAACCTATCAGGGCCAGCATTTT
CASSPQGGTYQGQHF
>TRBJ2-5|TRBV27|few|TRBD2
TGTGCCAGCAGTCTGGGGGGGGTTGAGAAAAGAGAGACCCAGTACTTC
CASSLGGVEKRETQYF
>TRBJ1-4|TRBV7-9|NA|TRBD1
TGTGCCAGCAGCTGGACAGGGGAGGTCGAAAAACTGTTTTTT
CASSWTGEVEKLFF
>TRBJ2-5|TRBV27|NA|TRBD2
TGTGCCAGCAGTTTAATGGGAGGGGTTAGGGAGACCCAGTACTTC
CASSLMGGVRETQYF